These T cell receptor beta chains were read from a single sample in a study of post-analysis software for immune sequencing data. TCRdb reanalysed the PCR reads using MiXCR and keeps one entry per CDR3 protein. The sample has 350,000 to 450,000 distinct CDR3 sequences, around 37% seen once. Sequenced sample: blood. The receptors derive from a girl between 10 and 17 years old with multiple sclerosis. The CDR3 runs from the conserved cysteine through the conserved F or W. D genes are given only for firm matches. Clone size is given for some rows only: seen once, a few or many times, or a class if the clone is expanded.

V	J	D	size	DNA	CDR3
TRBV20-1	TRBJ2-1	-	-	TGCAGTGCTAGTTATGCTTCCAGCGGCGGATACAATGAGCAGTTCTTC	CSASYASSGGYNEQFF
TRBV3-1	TRBJ1-2	TRBD1	-	TGTGCCAGCAGCCCTAAGGACAGGGTTGGCTACACCTTC	CASSPKDRVGYTF
TRBV6-5	TRBJ1-2	TRBD1	-	TGTGCCAGCAGGACAGGGGCCACAGGATATGGCTACACCTTC	CASRTGATGYGYTF
TRBV7-2	TRBJ2-5	-	-	TGTGCCAGCAGCCTCACCGGGACTGAAGAGACCCAGTACTTC	CASSLTGTEETQYF
TRBV2	TRBJ1-2	-	-	TGTGCCAGCAGCCGGGACGATATCCTCAATGGCTACACCTTC	CASSRDDILNGYTF
TRBV5-1	TRBJ1-1	TRBD1	-	TGCGCCAGCAGCCCCGGGGACAGGGGCACTGAAGCTTTCTTT	CASSPGDRGTEAFF
TRBV28	TRBJ2-1	TRBD1	-	TGTGCCAGCAGTTTATACGACAGGGGGCGCTCCGCGCATGAGCAGTTCTTC	CASSLYDRGRSAHEQFF
TRBV5-1	TRBJ2-1	TRBD2	few	TGCGCCAGCAGCGCCTACGGGGGGGCGAATGAGCAGTTCTTC	CASSAYGGANEQFF
TRBV25-1	TRBJ1-1	TRBD1	few	TGTGCCAGCAGTGATCAGGGACAGGGGGTGAACACTGAAGCTTTCTTT	CASSDQGQGVNTEAFF
TRBV9	TRBJ2-7	-	-	TGTGCCAGCAGCGTAGGTCCGACGGCGAGCTCCTACGAGCAGTACTTC	CASSVGPTASSYEQYF
TRBV9	TRBJ1-5	-	-	TGTGCCAGCAGCGTAACTGCGGATCAGCCCCAGCATTTT	CASSVTADQPQHF
TRBV6-5	TRBJ2-7	-	few	TGTGCCAGCAGTTACAGCTGGGGACTTCAGTCTTACGAGCAGTACTTC	CASSYSWGLQSYEQYF
TRBV2	TRBJ2-3	-	-	TGTGCCAGCAAAAGAGACGGGGGAGATACGCAGTATTTT	CASKRDGGDTQYF
TRBV20-1	TRBJ2-7	-	few	TGCAGTGCTACCGACTACGAGCAGTACTTC	CSATDYEQYF
TRBV4-2	TRBJ2-7	-	few	TGTGCCAGCAGCCAACTCAATGACTTGGCCTACGAGCAGTACTTC	CASSQLNDLAYEQYF
TRBV7-2	TRBJ2-1	-	-	TGTGCCAGCAGCCTTAACGTCCCAGGGGTAAAATACTCCTACAATGAGCAGTTCTTC	CASSLNVPGVKYSYNEQFF
TRBV5-1	TRBJ2-7	TRBD1	-	TGCGCCAGCAGCTCGATAGCCGGGACAGCTTCCTACGAGCAGTACTTC	CASSSIAGTASYEQYF
TRBV12-3/TRBV12-4	TRBJ2-7	TRBD2	few	TGTGCCAGCAGCCCACTAGCGGGGGGTCCTCTAGGGCAGTACTTC	CASSPLAGGPLGQYF
TRBV20-1	TRBJ2-5	TRBD2	-	TGCAGTGCTAGAGATAGCAGGACTAGCTCGGAGACCCAGTACTTC	CSARDSRTSSETQYF
TRBV7-9	TRBJ2-1	TRBD2	few	TGTGCCAGCAGCCCCCCACTAGCGGGGGAGCCCAATGAGCAGTTCTTC	CASSPPLAGEPNEQFF
TRBV27	TRBJ2-7	TRBD2	-	TGTGCCAGCATTGGAGCGGGGGCCTACGAGCAGTACTTC	CASIGAGAYEQYF
TRBV28	TRBJ1-1	TRBD1	-	TGTGCCAGCACTCCTGCCCCAGGGGGCGAAGGCATGAACACTGAAGCTTTCTTT	CASTPAPGGEGMNTEAFF
TRBV6-2/TRBV6-3	TRBJ2-7	-	-	TGTGCCAGCAGCGGCGGGGCACGATACGAGCAGTACTTC	CASSGGARYEQYF
TRBV6-6	TRBJ2-7	-	few	TGTGCCAGCAGTTACTCGATCTACGAGCAGTACTTC	CASSYSIYEQYF
TRBV15	TRBJ2-7	-	few	TGTGCCACCAGCAGGGGACAAGAGGACGAGCAGTACTTC	CATSRGQEDEQYF
TRBV12-3/TRBV12-4	TRBJ2-3	-	-	TGTGCCAGCACCCCGGGGGTGTCCACAGATACGCAGTATTTT	CASTPGVSTDTQYF
TRBV7-3	TRBJ2-6	-	few	TGTGCCAGCAGCTTAATGGCGGACGGTTTCTCTGGGGCCAACGTCCTGACTTTC	CASSLMADGFSGANVLTF
TRBV5-1	TRBJ2-1	-	-	TGCGCCAGCAGCTTGGCCGCGGGCACCCTAGTTCAGGATGAGCAGTTCTTC	CASSLAAGTLVQDEQFF
TRBV5-1	TRBJ1-6	-	-	TGCGCCAGCAGCTTGGATGCGGCCGGGAAATCACCCCTCCACTTT	CASSLDAAGKSPLHF
TRBV4-1	TRBJ1-1	TRBD1	-	TGCACCAGCAGCCAAGATTGGGGACAGCGGGGCACTGAAGCTTTCTTT	CTSSQDWGQRGTEAFF
TRBV7-8	TRBJ1-1	-	-	TGTGCCAGCAGCTTAGCGCCCCCCCAGGACACTGAAGCTTTCTTT	CASSLAPPQDTEAFF
TRBV10-2	TRBJ2-3	-	few	TGCGCCAGCAAAACGGGGTTCGCCAACACAGATACGCAGTATTTT	CASKTGFANTDTQYF
TRBV7-2	TRBJ1-4	TRBD1	few	TGTGCCAGCAGCCCCAGACCGTTGGGACAGGGGTCGGCGGATGAAAAACTGTTTTTT	CASSPRPLGQGSADEKLFF
TRBV10-3	TRBJ1-2	-	-	TGTGCCATCAGTGAGTCCGAGGACTATGGCTACACCTTC	CAISESEDYGYTF
TRBV3-1	TRBJ2-1	-	few	TGTGCCAGCAGCCGCCAGGGAAGAAGGTCCTACAATGAGCAGTTCTTC	CASSRQGRRSYNEQFF
TRBV6-5	TRBJ2-5	-	many	TGTGCCAGCAGGGACGGCAGCCAAGAGACCCAGTACTTC	CASRDGSQETQYF
TRBV5-1	TRBJ2-3	TRBD1	-	TGCGCCAGCAGCTTGCGGGGACAGGGTTCAGGAGATACGCAGTATTTT	CASSLRGQGSGDTQYF
TRBV7-9	TRBJ2-4	-	-	TGTGCCAGCAGAATCCAGGGAAGAAACATTCAGTACTTC	CASRIQGRNIQYF
TRBV20-1	TRBJ2-4	-	-	TGCAGTGCTTTCGGGCCCATAGCCAAAAACATTCAGTACTTC	CSAFGPIAKNIQYF